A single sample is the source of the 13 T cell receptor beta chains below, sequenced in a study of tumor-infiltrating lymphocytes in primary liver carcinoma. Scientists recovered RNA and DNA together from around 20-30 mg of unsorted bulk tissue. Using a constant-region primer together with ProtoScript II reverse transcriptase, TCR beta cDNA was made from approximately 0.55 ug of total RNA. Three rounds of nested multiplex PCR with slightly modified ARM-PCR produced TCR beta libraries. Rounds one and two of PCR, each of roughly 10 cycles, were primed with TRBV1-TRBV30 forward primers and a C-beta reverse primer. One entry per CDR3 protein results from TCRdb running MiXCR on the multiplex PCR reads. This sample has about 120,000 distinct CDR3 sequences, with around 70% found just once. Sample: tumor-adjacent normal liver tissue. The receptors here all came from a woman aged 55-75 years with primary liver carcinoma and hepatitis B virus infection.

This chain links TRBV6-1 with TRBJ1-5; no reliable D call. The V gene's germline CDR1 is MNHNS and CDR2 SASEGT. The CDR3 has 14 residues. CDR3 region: CVSSDSGRNQPQHF. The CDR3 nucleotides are TGTGTGAGCAGTGATTCAGGCCGGAATCAGCCCCAGCATTTT.

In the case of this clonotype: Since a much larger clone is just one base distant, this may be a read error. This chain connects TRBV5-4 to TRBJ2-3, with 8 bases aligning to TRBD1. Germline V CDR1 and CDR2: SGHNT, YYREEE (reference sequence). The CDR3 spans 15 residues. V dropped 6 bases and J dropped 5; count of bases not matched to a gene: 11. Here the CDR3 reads CASIFPTGGQDTQYF. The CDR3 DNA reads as TGTGCCAGCATCTTTCCAACAGGGGGGCAAGATACGCAGTATTTT.

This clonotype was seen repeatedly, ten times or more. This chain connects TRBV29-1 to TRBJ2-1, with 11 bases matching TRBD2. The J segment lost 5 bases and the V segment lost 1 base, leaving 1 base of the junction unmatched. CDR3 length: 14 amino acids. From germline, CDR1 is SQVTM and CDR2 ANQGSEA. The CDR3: CSVEGTSGHNEQFF. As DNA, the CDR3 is TGCAGCGTTGAAGGGACTAGCGGGCACAATGAGCAGTTCTTC.

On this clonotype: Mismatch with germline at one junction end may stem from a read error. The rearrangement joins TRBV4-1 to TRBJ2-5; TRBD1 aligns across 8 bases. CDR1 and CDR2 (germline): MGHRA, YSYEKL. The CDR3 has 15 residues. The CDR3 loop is CASTQDPGGAETQYF. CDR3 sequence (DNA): TGCGCCAGCACTCAAGATCCAGGGGGCGCGGAGACTCAGTACTTC.

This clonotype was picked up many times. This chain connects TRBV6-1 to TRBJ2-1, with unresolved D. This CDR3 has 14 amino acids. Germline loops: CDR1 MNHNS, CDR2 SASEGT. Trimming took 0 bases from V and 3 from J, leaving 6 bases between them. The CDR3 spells CASSEASYYNEQFF. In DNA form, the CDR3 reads TGTGCCAGCAGTGAAGCGAGTTACTACAATGAGCAGTTCTTC.

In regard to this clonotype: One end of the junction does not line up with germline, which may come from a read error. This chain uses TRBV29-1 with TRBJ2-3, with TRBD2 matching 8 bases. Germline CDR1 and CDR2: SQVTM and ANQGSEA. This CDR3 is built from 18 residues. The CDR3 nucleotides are TGCACCGTTGAAGCCCGATCCCTAGCGGGTGTACGCACAGATACGCACTATTTT. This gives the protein CTVEARSLAGVRTDTHYF.

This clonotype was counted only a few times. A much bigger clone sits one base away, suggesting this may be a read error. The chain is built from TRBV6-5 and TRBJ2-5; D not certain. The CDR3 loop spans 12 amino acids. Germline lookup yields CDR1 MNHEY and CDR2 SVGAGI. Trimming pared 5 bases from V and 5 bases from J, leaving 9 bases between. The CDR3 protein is CASSNRGETQYF. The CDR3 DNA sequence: TGTGCCAGCAGTAACCGTGGTGAGACCCAGTACTTC.

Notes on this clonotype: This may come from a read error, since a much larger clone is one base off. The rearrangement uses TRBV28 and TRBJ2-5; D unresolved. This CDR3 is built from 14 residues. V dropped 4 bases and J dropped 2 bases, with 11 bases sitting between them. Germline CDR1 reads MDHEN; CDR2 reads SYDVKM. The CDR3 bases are TGTGCCAGCAGTTGGGGATCGAAGCAAGAGACCCAGTACTTC. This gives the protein CASSWGSKQETQYF.

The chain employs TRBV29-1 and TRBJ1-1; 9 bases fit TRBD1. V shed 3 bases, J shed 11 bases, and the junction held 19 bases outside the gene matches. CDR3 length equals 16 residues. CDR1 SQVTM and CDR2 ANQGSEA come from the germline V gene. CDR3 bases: TGCAGCGTTGATGACCCGGGACAGGGAATGGGCACTAAGGCTTTCTTT. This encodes CSVDDPGQGMGTKAFF. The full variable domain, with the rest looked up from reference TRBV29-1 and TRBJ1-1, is SAVISQKPSRDICQRGTSLTIQCQVDSQVTMMFWYRQQPGQSLTLIATANQGSEATYESGFVIDKFPISRPNLTFSTLTVSNMSPEDSSIYLCSVDDPGQGMGTKAFFGQGTRLTVV.

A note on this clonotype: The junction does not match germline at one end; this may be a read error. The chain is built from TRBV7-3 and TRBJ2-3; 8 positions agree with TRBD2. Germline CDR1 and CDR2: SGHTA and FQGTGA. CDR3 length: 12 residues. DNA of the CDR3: TGTACCAGCAGCGAGGGACTAGGTACGCAGTATTTT. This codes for CTSSEGLGTQYF.

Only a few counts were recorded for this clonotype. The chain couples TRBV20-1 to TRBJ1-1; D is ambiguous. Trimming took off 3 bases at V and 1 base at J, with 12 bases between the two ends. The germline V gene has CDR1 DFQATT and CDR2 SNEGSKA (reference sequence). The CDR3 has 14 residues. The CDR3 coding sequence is TGCAGTGCTAGTAGAGCGGTGCGGAACACTGAAGCTTTCTTT. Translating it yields CSASRAVRNTEAFF.

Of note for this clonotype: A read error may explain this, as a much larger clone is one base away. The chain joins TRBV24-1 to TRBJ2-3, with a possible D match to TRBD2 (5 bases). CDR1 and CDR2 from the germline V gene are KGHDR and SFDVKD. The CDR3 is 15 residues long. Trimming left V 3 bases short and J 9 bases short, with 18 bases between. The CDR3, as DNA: TGTGCCACCAGTGATAAGAGGGCGGGTCAAGAAACGCAGTATTTT. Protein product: CATSDKRAGQETQYF.

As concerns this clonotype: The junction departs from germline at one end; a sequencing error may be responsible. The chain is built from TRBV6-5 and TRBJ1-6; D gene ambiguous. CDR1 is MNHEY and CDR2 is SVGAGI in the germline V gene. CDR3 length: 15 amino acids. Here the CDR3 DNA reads TGTGCTAGCAGTTACTCTCGGAGTGTTGGATCACCCCTCCACTTT. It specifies CASSYSRSVGSPLHF.